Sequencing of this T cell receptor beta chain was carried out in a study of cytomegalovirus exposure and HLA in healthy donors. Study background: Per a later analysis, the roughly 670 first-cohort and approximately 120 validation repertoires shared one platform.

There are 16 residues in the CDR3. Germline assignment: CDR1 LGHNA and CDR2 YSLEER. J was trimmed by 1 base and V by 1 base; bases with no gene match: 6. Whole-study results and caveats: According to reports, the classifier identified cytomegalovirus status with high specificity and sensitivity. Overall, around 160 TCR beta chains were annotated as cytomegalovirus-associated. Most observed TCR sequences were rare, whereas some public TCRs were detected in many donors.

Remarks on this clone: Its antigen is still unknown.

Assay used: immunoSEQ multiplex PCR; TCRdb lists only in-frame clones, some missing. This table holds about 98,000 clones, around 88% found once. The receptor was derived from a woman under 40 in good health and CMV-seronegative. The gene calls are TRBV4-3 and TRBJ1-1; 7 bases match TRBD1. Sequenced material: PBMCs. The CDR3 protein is CASSQVVGTANTEAFF. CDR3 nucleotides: TGCGCCAGCAGCCAAGTTGTAGGGACAGCGAACACTGAAGCTTTCTTT.